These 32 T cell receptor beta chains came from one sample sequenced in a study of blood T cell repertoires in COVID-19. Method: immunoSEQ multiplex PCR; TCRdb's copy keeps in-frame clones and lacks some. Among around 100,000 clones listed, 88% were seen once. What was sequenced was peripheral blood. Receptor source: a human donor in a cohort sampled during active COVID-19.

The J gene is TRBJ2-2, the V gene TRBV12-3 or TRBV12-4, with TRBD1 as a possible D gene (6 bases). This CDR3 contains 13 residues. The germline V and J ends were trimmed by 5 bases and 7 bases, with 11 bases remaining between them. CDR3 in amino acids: CASSKGQIGELFF. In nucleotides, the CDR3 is TGTGCCAGCAGTAAAGGACAGATCGGGGAGCTGTTTTTT.

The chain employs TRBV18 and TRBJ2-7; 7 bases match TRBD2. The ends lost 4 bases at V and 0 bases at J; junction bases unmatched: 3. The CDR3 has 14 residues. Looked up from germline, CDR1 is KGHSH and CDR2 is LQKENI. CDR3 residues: CASSRGGSSYEQYF. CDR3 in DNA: TGTGCCAGCTCACGAGGCGGGAGCTCCTACGAGCAGTACTTC.

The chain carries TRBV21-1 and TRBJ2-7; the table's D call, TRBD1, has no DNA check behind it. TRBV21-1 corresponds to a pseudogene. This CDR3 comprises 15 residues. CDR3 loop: CASSPGGGTLLEQYF. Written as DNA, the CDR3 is TGTGCCAGCAGCCCAGGGGGCGGAACCCTGTTGGAGCAGTACTTC.

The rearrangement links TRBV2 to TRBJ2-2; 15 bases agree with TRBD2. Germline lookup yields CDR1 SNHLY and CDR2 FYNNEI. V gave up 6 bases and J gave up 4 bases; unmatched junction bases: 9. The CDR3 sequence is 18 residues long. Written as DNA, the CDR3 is TGTGCCAGCAGGGAAATCGGACTAGCGGGAGGGCCCACCGGGGAGCTGTTTTTT. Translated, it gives CASREIGLAGGPTGELFF.

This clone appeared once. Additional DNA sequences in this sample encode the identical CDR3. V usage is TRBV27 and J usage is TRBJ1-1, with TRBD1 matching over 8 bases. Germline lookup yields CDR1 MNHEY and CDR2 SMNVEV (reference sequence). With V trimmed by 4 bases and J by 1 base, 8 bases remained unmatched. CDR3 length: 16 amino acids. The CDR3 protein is CASSSDRGRGNTEAFF. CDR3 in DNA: TGTGCCAGCAGTTCCGACAGGGGAAGAGGGAACACTGAAGCTTTCTTT.

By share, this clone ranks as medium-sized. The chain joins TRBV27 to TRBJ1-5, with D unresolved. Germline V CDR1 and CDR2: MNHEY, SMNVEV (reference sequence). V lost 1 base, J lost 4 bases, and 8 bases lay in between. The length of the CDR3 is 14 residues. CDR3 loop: CASSLLAENQPQHF. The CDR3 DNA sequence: TGTGCCAGCAGTTTATTGGCAGAAAATCAGCCCCAGCATTTT.

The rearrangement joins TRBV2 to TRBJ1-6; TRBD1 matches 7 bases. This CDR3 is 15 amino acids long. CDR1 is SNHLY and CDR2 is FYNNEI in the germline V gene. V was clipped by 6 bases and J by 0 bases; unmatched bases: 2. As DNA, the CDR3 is TGTGCCAGCAGACGGGACAGCTCCTATAATTCACCCCTCCACTTT. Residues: CASRRDSSYNSPLHF.

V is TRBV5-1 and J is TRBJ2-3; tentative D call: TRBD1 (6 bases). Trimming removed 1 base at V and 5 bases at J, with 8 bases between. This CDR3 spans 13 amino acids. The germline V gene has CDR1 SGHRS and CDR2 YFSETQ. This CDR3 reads CASSLSRGDTQYF. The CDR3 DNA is TGCGCCAGCAGCTTGTCCAGGGGAGATACGCAGTATTTT.

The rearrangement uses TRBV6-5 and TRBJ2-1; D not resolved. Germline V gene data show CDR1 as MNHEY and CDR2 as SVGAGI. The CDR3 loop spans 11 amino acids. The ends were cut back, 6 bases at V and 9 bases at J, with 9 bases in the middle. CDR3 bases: TGTGCCAGCAGGACGACTCTTGAGCAGTTCTTC. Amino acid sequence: CASRTTLEQFF.

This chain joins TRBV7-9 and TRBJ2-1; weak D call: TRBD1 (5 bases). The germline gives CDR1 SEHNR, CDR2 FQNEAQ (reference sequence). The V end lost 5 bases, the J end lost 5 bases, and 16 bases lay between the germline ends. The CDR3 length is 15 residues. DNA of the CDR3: TGTGCCAGCAGCCCCCCCGGCAGGGCTGACAATGAGCAGTTCTTC. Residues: CASSPPGRADNEQFF.

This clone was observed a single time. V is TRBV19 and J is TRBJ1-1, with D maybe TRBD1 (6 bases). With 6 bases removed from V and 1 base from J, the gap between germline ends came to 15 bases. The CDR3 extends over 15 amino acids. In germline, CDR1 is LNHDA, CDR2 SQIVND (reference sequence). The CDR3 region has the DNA TGTGCCAGTAGGTCCCCGGGACACTCGAACACTGAAGCTTTCTTT. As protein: CASRSPGHSNTEAFF. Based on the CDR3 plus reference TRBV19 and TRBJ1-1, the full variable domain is DGGITQSPKYLFRKEGQNVTLSCEQNLNHDAMYWYRQDPGQGLRLIYYSQIVNDFQKGDIAEGYSVSREKKESFPLTVTSAQKNPTAFYLCASRSPGHSNTEAFFGQGTRLTVV.

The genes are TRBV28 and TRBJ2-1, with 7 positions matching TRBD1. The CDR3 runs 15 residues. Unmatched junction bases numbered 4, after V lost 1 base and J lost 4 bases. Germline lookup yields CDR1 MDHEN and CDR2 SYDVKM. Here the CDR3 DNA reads TGTGCCAGCAGTTTATCGCCAGGGGGTTACAATGAGCAGTTCTTC. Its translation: CASSLSPGGYNEQFF.

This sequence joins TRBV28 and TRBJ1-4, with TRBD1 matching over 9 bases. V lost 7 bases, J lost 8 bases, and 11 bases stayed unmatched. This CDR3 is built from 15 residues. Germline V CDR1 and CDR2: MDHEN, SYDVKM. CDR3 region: CASKPSDRGLEKLFF. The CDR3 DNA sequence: TGTGCCAGCAAGCCCTCCGACAGGGGGTTGGAAAAACTGTTTTTT. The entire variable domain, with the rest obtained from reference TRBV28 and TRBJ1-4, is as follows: DVKVTQSSRYLVKRTGEKVFLECVQDMDHENMFWYRQDPGLGLRLIYFSYDVKMKEKGDIPEGYSVSREKKERFSLILESASTNQTSMYLCASKPSDRGLEKLFFGSGTQLSVL.

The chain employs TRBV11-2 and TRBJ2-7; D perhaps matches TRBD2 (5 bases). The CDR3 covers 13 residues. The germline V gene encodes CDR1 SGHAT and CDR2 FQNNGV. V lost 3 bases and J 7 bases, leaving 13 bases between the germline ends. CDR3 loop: CASSFRGEGEQYF. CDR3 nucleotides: TGTGCCAGCAGCTTTCGGGGAGAGGGTGAGCAGTACTTC.

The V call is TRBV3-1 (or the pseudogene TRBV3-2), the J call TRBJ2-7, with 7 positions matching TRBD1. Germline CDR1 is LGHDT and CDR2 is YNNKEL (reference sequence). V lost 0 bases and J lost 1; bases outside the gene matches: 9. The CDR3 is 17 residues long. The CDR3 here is CASSQDSKGANSYEQYF. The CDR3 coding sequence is TGTGCCAGCAGCCAAGATTCGAAGGGGGCTAATTCCTACGAGCAGTACTTC.

Here the CDR3 reads CASSYTPSQGNEQFF. The CDR3 nucleotides read TGTGCCAGCAGCTACACTCCCTCACAGGGTAATGAGCAGTTCTTC. The chain has TRBV5-5 and TRBJ2-1; weak D call: TRBD1 (6 bases). CDR1 and CDR2 (germline): SGHKS, YYEKEE (reference sequence). Deletions cut 3 bases from V and 7 bases from J, with 17 bases between. This CDR3 has 15 amino acids.

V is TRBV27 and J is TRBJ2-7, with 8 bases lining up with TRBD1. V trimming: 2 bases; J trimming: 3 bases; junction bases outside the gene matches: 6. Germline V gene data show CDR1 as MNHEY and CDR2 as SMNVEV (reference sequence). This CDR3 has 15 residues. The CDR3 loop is CASSLGPGGSYEQYF. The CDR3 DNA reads TGTGCCAGCAGTTTAGGTCCAGGGGGCAGCTACGAGCAGTACTTC.

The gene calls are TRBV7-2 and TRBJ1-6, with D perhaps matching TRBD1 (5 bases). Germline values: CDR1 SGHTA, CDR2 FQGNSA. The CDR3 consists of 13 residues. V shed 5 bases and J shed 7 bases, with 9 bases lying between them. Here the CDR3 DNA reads TGTGCCAGCAGCCCGCGACAGAATTCACCCCTCCACTTT. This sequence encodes CASSPRQNSPLHF.

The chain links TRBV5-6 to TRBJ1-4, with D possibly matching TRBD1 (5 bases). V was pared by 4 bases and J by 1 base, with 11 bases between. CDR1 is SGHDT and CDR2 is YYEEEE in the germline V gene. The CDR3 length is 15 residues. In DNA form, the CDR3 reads TGTGCCAGCAGCGAAAGACAGATAACTAATGAAAAACTGTTTTTT. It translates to CASSERQITNEKLFF.

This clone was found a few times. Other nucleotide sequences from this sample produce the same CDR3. The CDR3 here is CASSEVTGNTIYF. For the CDR3, the DNA is TGTGCCAGCAGTGAGGTTACCGGAAACACCATATATTTT. The chain carries TRBV28 and TRBJ1-3; unclear D gene. V lost 5 bases to trimming and J lost 4 bases, with 9 bases between them. From germline, CDR1 is MDHEN and CDR2 SYDVKM. The CDR3 runs 13 residues.

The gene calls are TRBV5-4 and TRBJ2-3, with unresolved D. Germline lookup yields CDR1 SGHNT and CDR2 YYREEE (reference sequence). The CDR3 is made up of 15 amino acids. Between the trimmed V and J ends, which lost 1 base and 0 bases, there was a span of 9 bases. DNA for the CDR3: TGTGCCAGCAGCTTGACGAGTTCTAGCACAGATACGCAGTATTTT. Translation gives CASSLTSSSTDTQYF. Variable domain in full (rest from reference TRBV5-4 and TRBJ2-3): ETGVTQSPTHLIKTRGQQVTLRCSSQSGHNTVSWYQQALGQGPQFIFQYYREEENGRGNFPPRFSGLQFPNYSSELNVNALELDDSALYLCASSLTSSSTDTQYFGPGTRLTVL.

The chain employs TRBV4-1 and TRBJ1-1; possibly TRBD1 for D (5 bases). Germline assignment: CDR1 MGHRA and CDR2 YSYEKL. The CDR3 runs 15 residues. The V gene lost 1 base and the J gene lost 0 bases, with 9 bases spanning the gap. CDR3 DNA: TGCGCCAGCAGCCAAGCCGACAGCTTGAACACTGAAGCTTTCTTT. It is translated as CASSQADSLNTEAFF.

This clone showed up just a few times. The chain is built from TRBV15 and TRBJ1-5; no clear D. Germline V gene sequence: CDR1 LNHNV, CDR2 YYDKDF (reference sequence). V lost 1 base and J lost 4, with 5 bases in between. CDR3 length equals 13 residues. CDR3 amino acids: CATSRGENQPQHF. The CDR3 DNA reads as TGTGCCACCAGCAGAGGGGAGAATCAGCCCCAGCATTTT.

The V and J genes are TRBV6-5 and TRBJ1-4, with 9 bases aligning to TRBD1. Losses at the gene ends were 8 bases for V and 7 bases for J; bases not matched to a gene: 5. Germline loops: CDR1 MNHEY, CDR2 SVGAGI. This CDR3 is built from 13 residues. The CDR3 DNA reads TGTGCCAGCGGGGACAGGGAGGCTGAAAAACTGTTTTTT. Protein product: CASGDREAEKLFF.

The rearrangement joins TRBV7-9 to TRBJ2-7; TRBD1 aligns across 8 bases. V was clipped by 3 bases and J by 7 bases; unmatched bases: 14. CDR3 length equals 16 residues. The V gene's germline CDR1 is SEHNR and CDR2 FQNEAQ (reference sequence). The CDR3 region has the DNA TGTGCCAGCAGCTTGTTCCCTGCAGGGGGCTTGAGGGAGCAGTACTTC. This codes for CASSLFPAGGLREQYF.

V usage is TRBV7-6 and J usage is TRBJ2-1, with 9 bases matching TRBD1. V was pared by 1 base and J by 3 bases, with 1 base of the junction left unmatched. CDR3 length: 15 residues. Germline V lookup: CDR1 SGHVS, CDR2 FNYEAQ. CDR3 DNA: TGTGCCAGCAGCTTAGGACAGGGGGTCTACAATGAGCAGTTCTTC. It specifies CASSLGQGVYNEQFF.

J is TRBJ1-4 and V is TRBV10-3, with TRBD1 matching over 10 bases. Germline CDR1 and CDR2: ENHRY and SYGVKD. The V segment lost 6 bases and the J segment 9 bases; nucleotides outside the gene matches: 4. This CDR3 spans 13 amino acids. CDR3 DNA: TGTGCCATCAGAGGACAGGGGGTCCAAAAACTGTTTTTT. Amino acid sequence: CAIRGQGVQKLFF.

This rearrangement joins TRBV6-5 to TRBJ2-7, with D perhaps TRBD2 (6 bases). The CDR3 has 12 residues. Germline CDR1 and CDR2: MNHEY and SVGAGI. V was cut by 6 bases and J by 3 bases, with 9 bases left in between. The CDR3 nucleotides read TGTGCCAGCAGGCGGGACTTCTACGAGCAGTACTTC. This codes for CASRRDFYEQYF.

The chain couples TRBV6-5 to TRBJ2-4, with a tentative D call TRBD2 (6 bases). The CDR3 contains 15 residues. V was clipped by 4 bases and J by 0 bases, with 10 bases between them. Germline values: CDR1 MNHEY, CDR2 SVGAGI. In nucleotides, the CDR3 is TGTGCCAGCAGTTCCGGGGGTGTAGCCAAAAACATTCAGTACTTC. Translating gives CASSSGGVAKNIQYF.

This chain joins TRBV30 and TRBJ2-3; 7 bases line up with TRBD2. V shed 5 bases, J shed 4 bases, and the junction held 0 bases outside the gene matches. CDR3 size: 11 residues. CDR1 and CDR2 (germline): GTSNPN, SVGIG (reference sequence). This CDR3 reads CAWAGADTQYF. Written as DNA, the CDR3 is TGTGCCTGGGCGGGGGCAGATACGCAGTATTTT.

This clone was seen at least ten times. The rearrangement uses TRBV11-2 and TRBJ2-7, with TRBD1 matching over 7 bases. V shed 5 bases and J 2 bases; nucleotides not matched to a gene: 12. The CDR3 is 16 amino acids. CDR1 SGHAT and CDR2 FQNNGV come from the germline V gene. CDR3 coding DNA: TGTGCCAGCAGCGTACCTAGGACAGGAGTTCCCTACGAGCAGTACTTC. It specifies CASSVPRTGVPYEQYF.

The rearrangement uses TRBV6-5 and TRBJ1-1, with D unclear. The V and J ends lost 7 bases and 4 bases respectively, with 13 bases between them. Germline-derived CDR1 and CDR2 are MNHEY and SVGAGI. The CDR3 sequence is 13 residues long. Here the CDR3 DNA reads TGTGCCAGCACGGAGGACTCTTTCACTGAAGCTTTCTTT. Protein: CASTEDSFTEAFF.